This note documents a single T cell receptor beta chain sequence. The target antigen is unknown. Germline V gene sequence: CDR1 WSHSY, CDR2 SAAADI. The J segment lost 1 base and the V segment lost 3 bases, leaving 5 bases of the junction unmatched. The CDR3 has 16 residues. As for treatment: approximately 9-day PBMC culture with coronavirus spike peptide pools or control peptides (ViraFEST assay). Recorded positive PCR dates fall between March and December 2020, preceding US Alpha, Beta and Delta variants. The data originate from a study of vaccination and CD4 T cells after COVID-19. Turning to the study itself: Post-COVID draws followed diagnosis by a median around 92 days (range 35 to 161). Cultures serving as controls received a peptide pool (CEFX or HIV-1 Nef) or no peptide. General study findings and limits: With convalescent patients, a median about 84% of reactive clones emerged solely after vaccination.

The study sequenced cultured CD4+ T cell DNA using the Oncomine TCR Beta short-read assay. TCRdb analysed the PCR reads with MiXCR anew, one entry per CDR3 protein. The sample carries 15,000 to 20,000 distinct CDR3 sequences, more than 20% recorded once. The chain recombines TRBV10-2 with TRBJ2-2; TRBD2 aligns across 7 bases. This TCR derives from a human donor with COVID-19. Source material: cultured CD4+ T cells from blood. The CDR3 DNA reads as TGCGCCAGCAGTGATAGCGGACTAGTGAACACCGGGGAGCTGTTTTTT. Translating gives CASSDSGLVNTGELFF.